These T cell receptor beta chains were read from a single sample in a study of blood T cell repertoires in COVID-19. TCRdb's table, derived via immunoSEQ multiplex PCR, lists solely in-frame clones and lacks some. The sample includes about 390,000 clones, about 90% seen only once; the top ten take 2.3%. Sequencing was carried out using peripheral blood. The receptors here all came from a woman in her sixties with COVID-19, enrolled during active disease. The CDR3 runs from the conserved cysteine through the conserved F or W. D genes are given only for firm matches. Size tells how often a clone was seen (once, few, many) or the class of an expanded clone, and some rows leave it out.

len: 11
j_gene: TRBJ2-7
abundance: .
v_gene: TRBV14
d_gene: .
CDR3aa: CASSQVREQYF
CDR3nt: TGTGCCAGCAGCCAGGTGCGCGAGCAGTACTTC

len: 13
j_gene: TRBJ2-3
abundance: .
v_gene: TRBV3-1/TRBV3-2
d_gene: .
CDR3aa: CASSRSVTDTQYF
CDR3nt: TGTGCCAGCAGCCGGTCGGTCACAGATACGCAGTATTTT

len: 15
j_gene: TRBJ2-3
abundance: .
v_gene: TRBV7-9
d_gene: TRBD2
CDR3aa: CASSPLAGSTDTQYF
CDR3nt: TGTGCCAGCAGCCCCTTAGCGGGGAGCACAGATACGCAGTATTTT

len: 13
j_gene: TRBJ1-5
abundance: .
v_gene: TRBV19
d_gene: .
CDR3aa: CYEGRVSNQPQHF
CDR3nt: TGCTACGAAGGCAGGGTAAGCAATCAGCCCCAGCATTTT

len: 15
j_gene: TRBJ1-4
abundance: .
v_gene: TRBV5-4
d_gene: TRBD1
CDR3aa: CASSPGQDRGKKLFF
CDR3nt: TGTGCCAGCAGCCCCGGACAGGACCGAGGGAAAAAACTGTTTTTT

len: 14
j_gene: TRBJ1-1
abundance: .
v_gene: TRBV5-1
d_gene: .
CDR3aa: CASSREGTDTEAFF
CDR3nt: TGCGCCAGCAGCCGGGAGGGTACGGACACTGAAGCTTTCTTT

len: 14
j_gene: TRBJ1-2
abundance: .
v_gene: TRBV6-5
d_gene: .
CDR3aa: CASTLKTDSRGYTF
CDR3nt: TGTGCCAGCACTTTGAAGACGGATTCGCGGGGCTACACCTTC

len: 14
j_gene: TRBJ1-1
abundance: .
v_gene: TRBV6-2/TRBV6-3
d_gene: TRBD1
CDR3aa: CASSTGGANTEAFF
CDR3nt: TGTGCCAGCAGTACAGGGGGCGCGAACACTGAAGCTTTCTTT

len: 15
j_gene: TRBJ2-5
abundance: .
v_gene: TRBV7-2
d_gene: TRBD2
CDR3aa: CASSYSGGLQETQYF
CDR3nt: TGTGCCAGCAGCTATAGCGGGGGGCTACAAGAGACCCAGTACTTC

len: 14
j_gene: TRBJ1-2
abundance: .
v_gene: TRBV6-5
d_gene: TRBD1
CDR3aa: CASSTTGGGYGYTF
CDR3nt: TGTGCCAGCAGTACGACAGGGGGCGGGTATGGCTACACCTTC

len: 15
j_gene: TRBJ2-7
abundance: .
v_gene: TRBV5-1
d_gene: TRBD1
CDR3aa: CASSLRTGPSYEQYF
CDR3nt: TGCGCCAGCAGCCTTCGGACAGGCCCTTCCTACGAGCAGTACTTC

len: 17
j_gene: TRBJ2-5
abundance: .
v_gene: TRBV25-1
d_gene: TRBD2
CDR3aa: CASSEYNADEGGETQYF
CDR3nt: TGTGCCAGCAGTGAATATAATGCAGACGAGGGAGGGGAGACCCAGTACTTC

len: 14
j_gene: TRBJ1-6
abundance: .
v_gene: TRBV13
d_gene: .
CDR3aa: CASSLFGPGSPLHF
CDR3nt: TGTGCCAGCAGCCTTTTTGGGCCTGGATCACCCCTCCACTTT

len: 15
j_gene: TRBJ1-1
abundance: .
v_gene: TRBV10-1
d_gene: .
CDR3aa: CASSPTRGTFSEAFF
CDR3nt: TGCGCCAGCAGCCCCACCCGGGGAACCTTTTCTGAAGCTTTCTTT

len: 12
j_gene: TRBJ1-1
abundance: .
v_gene: TRBV2
d_gene: .
CDR3aa: CASGEEGSGAFF
CDR3nt: TGTGCCAGCGGAGAGGAGGGATCGGGAGCTTTCTTT

len: 16
j_gene: TRBJ1-1
abundance: .
v_gene: TRBV7-8
d_gene: TRBD1
CDR3aa: CASSLKDRAPNTEAFF
CDR3nt: TGTGCCAGCAGCTTAAAGGACAGGGCCCCCAACACTGAAGCTTTCTTT

len: 16
j_gene: TRBJ2-3
abundance: .
v_gene: TRBV3-1/TRBV3-2
d_gene: TRBD2
CDR3aa: CASSQGTSGGEDTQYF
CDR3nt: TGTGCCAGCAGCCAAGGTACTAGCGGGGGTGAAGATACGCAGTATTTT

len: 15
j_gene: TRBJ2-7
abundance: .
v_gene: TRBV3-1/TRBV3-2
d_gene: .
CDR3aa: CASSYSSYASYEQYF
CDR3nt: TGTGCCAGCAGCTACAGTTCCTATGCTTCCTACGAGCAGTACTTC

len: 16
j_gene: TRBJ2-6
abundance: .
v_gene: TRBV5-4
d_gene: TRBD1
CDR3aa: CASRINRGPGANVLTF
CDR3nt: TGTGCCAGCAGAATAAACAGGGGGCCTGGGGCCAACGTCCTGACTTTC

len: 16
j_gene: TRBJ2-3
abundance: .
v_gene: TRBV7-9
d_gene: .
CDR3aa: CASSLIRGSSTDTQYF
CDR3nt: TGTGCCAGCAGCTTAATCAGGGGCTCTAGCACAGATACGCAGTATTTT

len: 15
j_gene: TRBJ1-1
abundance: once
v_gene: TRBV7-9
d_gene: .
CDR3aa: CASSLASGRDPEAFF
CDR3nt: TGTGCCAGCAGCTTAGCGTCTGGGAGGGACCCTGAAGCTTTCTTT

len: 17
j_gene: TRBJ2-1
abundance: .
v_gene: TRBV6-1
d_gene: TRBD2
CDR3aa: CASSDLTSGGNRNEQFF
CDR3nt: TGTGCCAGCAGTGACCTGACTAGCGGGGGGAATAGGAATGAGCAGTTCTTC

len: 12
j_gene: TRBJ1-3
abundance: .
v_gene: TRBV3-1/TRBV3-2
d_gene: .
CDR3aa: CASSQRENTIYF
CDR3nt: TGTGCCAGCAGCCAACGTGAGAACACCATATATTTT

len: 11
j_gene: TRBJ2-1
abundance: .
v_gene: TRBV20-1
d_gene: TRBD2
CDR3aa: CSARTRYEQFF
CDR3nt: TGCAGTGCCAGGACTAGGTATGAGCAGTTCTTC

len: 14
j_gene: TRBJ2-5
abundance: .
v_gene: TRBV25-1
d_gene: TRBD1
CDR3aa: CASSETGGKETQYF
CDR3nt: TGTGCCAGCAGTGAAACAGGGGGAAAAGAGACCCAGTACTTC

len: 13
j_gene: TRBJ2-7
abundance: once
v_gene: TRBV7-9
d_gene: .
CDR3aa: CASSLARFDEQYF
CDR3nt: TGTGCCAGCAGCTTAGCCAGATTTGACGAGCAGTACTTC

len: 13
j_gene: TRBJ1-5
abundance: .
v_gene: TRBV12-3/TRBV12-4
d_gene: .
CDR3aa: CASTPVPGGPQHF
CDR3nt: TGTGCCAGCACCCCGGTCCCGGGTGGGCCCCAGCATTTT